This section outlines one T cell receptor beta chain sequence together with its context. Its matching antigen is unknown. This sample was included in a study of human thymus T cells. Whole-study results and caveats: Gene usage (both V and J) appeared biased in thymic and blood repertoires.

The donor group consisted of healthy Finnish infants who were having corrective surgery for congenital heart defects. Only four of the eight donors provided an approximately 0.45-1 mL blood sample. Blood DNA came from all available leukocytes, not a fixed cell number. The method was immunoSEQ multiplex PCR; TCRdb's version includes in-frame clones alone and lacks a portion of them. The sample contains some 57,000 clones, 90% to 95% of which appear only once. The CDR3 is 18 residues long. V was pared by 4 bases and J by 5 bases, with 14 bases of the junction left unmatched. The germline CDR1 and CDR2 sequences are SGHNT and YYREEE (reference sequence).

The TCR originated in a boy under two years old with a congenital heart defect but otherwise immunologically healthy. The sequenced material came from blood. The chain couples TRBV5-4 to TRBJ2-1, with 11 positions matching TRBD2. CDR3 DNA: TGTGCCAGCAGCCTACAGAAAATAGCGGGAGGGCCTCACAATGAGCAGTTCTTC. Encoded protein: CASSLQKIAGGPHNEQFF.